This entry lists 17 T cell receptor beta chains sequenced from one sample in a study of OX40 agonist ivuxolimab in advanced cancers. TCRdb's copy holds only in-frame clones and misses some; the assay was immunoSEQ multiplex PCR. The data hold approximately 70,000 clones, with around 86% observed a single time. The source was CD4+ or CD8+ T cells sorted from blood, collected in a trial of the OX40 agonist ivuxolimab. These receptors were obtained from an adult with an advanced solid tumor such as melanoma, head and neck, liver or kidney cancer.

This chain uses TRBV9 with TRBJ2-2, with D tentatively TRBD1 (6 bases). Looked up from germline, CDR1 is SGDLS and CDR2 is YYNGEE. V gave up 4 bases and J gave up 0 bases, with 13 bases separating them. This CDR3 is 16 amino acids long. The CDR3 protein is CASSRDNLANTGELFF. The DNA for the CDR3 is TGTGCCAGCAGCCGGGACAACCTCGCGAACACCGGGGAGCTGTTTTTT.

This chain links TRBV5-1 with TRBJ1-5, with D possibly matching TRBD1 (5 bases). CDR3 length: 14 residues. CDR1 and CDR2 (germline): SGHRS, YFSETQ. The V gene lost 1 base and the J gene lost 7 bases, with 12 bases spanning the gap. The CDR3 here is CASSLIGGYQPQHF. The CDR3 DNA sequence: TGCGCCAGCAGCTTGATCGGGGGTTACCAGCCCCAGCATTTT.

The V call is TRBV9, the J call TRBJ2-3; D may be TRBD2 (6 bases). CDR1 is SGDLS and CDR2 is YYNGEE in the germline V gene. Trimming took off 4 bases at V and 4 bases at J, with 13 bases between the two ends. The CDR3 has 14 amino acids. This CDR3 reads CASSPLAGSDTQYF. CDR3 nucleotide sequence: TGTGCCAGCAGCCCCTTGGCGGGGTCAGATACGCAGTATTTT.

The chain couples TRBV5-1 to TRBJ2-1; 13 bases agree with TRBD2. The CDR3 contains 14 residues. The J segment lost 10 bases and the V segment lost 4 bases, leaving 5 bases of the junction unmatched. CDR1 and CDR2 (germline): SGHRS, YFSETQ. The CDR3 DNA follows: TGCGCCAGCAGCGCCAGACTAGCGGGGGGCGAGCAGTTCTTC. Residues: CASSARLAGGEQFF. Using reference TRBV5-1 and TRBJ2-1 for the parts outside the CDR3, the full variable domain is KAGVTQTPRYLIKTRGQQVTLSCSPISGHRSVSWYQQTPGQGLQFLFEYFSETQRNKGNFPGRFSGRQFSNSRSEMNVSTLELGDSALYLCASSARLAGGEQFFGPGTRLTVL.

The rearrangement uses TRBV7-2 and TRBJ2-3; 10 nucleotides agree with TRBD2. This CDR3 comprises 16 residues. With 5 bases clipped from V and 1 base from J, the junction kept 6 bases outside the gene matches. Germline-derived CDR1 and CDR2 are SGHTA and FQGNSA. This CDR3 reads CASSRSGGTGTDTQYF. CDR3 coding DNA: TGTGCCAGCAGCCGTAGCGGGGGGACCGGCACAGATACGCAGTATTTT.

The chain has TRBV7-6 and TRBJ2-7; 8 positions match TRBD2. With 7 bases clipped from V and 4 bases from J, the junction kept 9 bases outside the gene matches. The CDR3 has 14 amino acids. The germline V gene encodes CDR1 SGHVS and CDR2 FNYEAQ. Here the CDR3 reads CASNPGTRIYEQYF. DNA for the CDR3: TGTGCCAGCAACCCCGGGACTAGAATATACGAGCAGTACTTC.

The chain is built from TRBV7-7 and TRBJ1-5; D unclear. From germline, CDR1 is SSHAT and CDR2 FNYEAQ (reference sequence). This CDR3 region has 13 residues. V was shortened by 0 bases and J by 3 bases, with 3 bases between the two germline ends. This chain's CDR3 is CASSLAVNQPQHF. In DNA, the CDR3 is TGTGCCAGCAGCTTAGCTGTCAATCAGCCCCAGCATTTT.

The rearrangement joins TRBV7-2 to TRBJ2-5; D is undetermined. CDR1 and CDR2 from the germline V gene are SGHTA and FQGNSA. Trimming left V 5 bases short and J 1 base short, with 14 bases between. The CDR3 sequence is 15 residues long. The CDR3 sequence: CASSPNRHFQETQYF. The CDR3 DNA is TGTGCCAGCAGCCCTAACCGACACTTCCAAGAGACCCAGTACTTC. Full variable domain (missing parts from reference TRBV7-2 and TRBJ2-5): GAGVSQSPSNKVTEKGKDVELRCDPISGHTALYWYRQSLGQGLEFLIYFQGNSAPDKSGLPSDRFSAERTGGSVSTLTIQRTQQEDSAVYLCASSPNRHFQETQYFGPGTRLLVL.

V is TRBV19 and J is TRBJ2-3; TRBD2 matches 7 bases. The junction had 5 bases not matched to a gene; V was cut back by 5 bases and J by 3 bases. The V gene's germline CDR1 is LNHDA and CDR2 SQIVND (reference sequence). The CDR3 extends over 14 amino acids. This CDR3 reads CASSLAVITDTQYF. The DNA of the CDR3 is TGTGCCAGTAGTCTAGCGGTGATAACAGATACGCAGTATTTT.

The J gene is TRBJ1-1, the V gene TRBV5-1; D gene unclear. CDR1 and CDR2 from the germline V gene are SGHRS and YFSETQ. Trimming cost V 6 bases and J 3 bases, with 12 bases left between them. The CDR3 covers 13 residues. In DNA form, the CDR3 reads TGCGCCAGCAAGGTGGATTTCGACACTGAAGCTTTCTTT. Translation: CASKVDFDTEAFF.

This clone showed up just a few times. The V and J genes are TRBV7-8 and TRBJ2-7; 7 positions match TRBD1. V dropped 5 bases and J dropped 2; count of bases not matched to a gene: 9. CDR3 length: 15 residues. CDR1 SGHVS and CDR2 FQNEAQ come from the germline V gene. This CDR3 reads CASSPTGKATYEQYV. CDR3 DNA: TGTGCCAGCAGCCCGACAGGGAAGGCGACCTACGAGCAGTACGTC.

This clone was counted between two and nine times. This chain joins TRBV6-1 and TRBJ2-1; 7 bases agree with TRBD1. The germline V gene has CDR1 MNHNS and CDR2 SASEGT. V trimming: 1 base; J trimming: 1 base; junction bases outside the gene matches: 4. This CDR3 region has 16 residues. The CDR3 coding sequence is TGTGCCAGCAGTGAAGTTCCAGGGGGTTCCTACAATGAGCAGTTCTTC. Encoded protein: CASSEVPGGSYNEQFF.

Within the sample, this clone is medium-sized (0.01 to 0.1%). The V gene is TRBV5-1, the J gene TRBJ1-2; D gene ambiguous. Per germline, CDR1 SGHRS and CDR2 YFSETQ. The CDR3 is 12 residues long. Trimming removed 1 base from V and 6 bases from J, with 7 bases in between. CDR3 in DNA: TGCGCCAGCAGCTTGACGGCAGATGGCTACACCTTC. It specifies CASSLTADGYTF.

In its sample, this clone was seen a few times. This CDR3 is CASEGSYSPLHF. The CDR3 nucleotides read TGTGCCAGCGAGGGGAGTTATTCACCCCTCCACTTT. The chain joins TRBV25-1 to TRBJ1-6; D is perhaps TRBD1 (5 bases). The CDR3 spans 12 residues. Trimming took 8 bases from V and 8 from J, leaving 10 bases between them. Per the germline V gene, CDR1 is MGHDK and CDR2 is SYGVNS.

The rearrangement joins TRBV5-4 to TRBJ1-3; weak D call: TRBD1 (6 bases). Trimming stripped 4 bases from V and 1 base from J, with 9 bases between. The V gene's germline CDR1 is SGHNT and CDR2 YYREEE (reference sequence). The CDR3 loop spans 14 amino acids. This CDR3 is CASSTQGSGNTIYF. The DNA of the CDR3 is TGTGCCAGCAGCACTCAGGGGTCTGGAAACACCATATATTTT.

The chain recombines TRBV18 with TRBJ2-7; TRBD1 might be the D (8 bases). Per the germline V gene, CDR1 is KGHSH and CDR2 is LQKENI. Trimming stripped 4 bases from V and 5 bases from J, with 15 bases between. This CDR3 has 14 residues. CDR3 nucleotide sequence: TGTGCCAGCTCACAACGGACAGGGAGGGACGAGCAGTACTTC. Amino acids: CASSQRTGRDEQYF.

The V call is TRBV7-7, the J call TRBJ2-7, with D tentatively TRBD1 or TRBD2 (6 bases each). V was pared by 5 bases and J by 9 bases, with 17 bases between. This CDR3 is built from 13 residues. Germline V gives CDR1 SSHAT, CDR2 FNYEAQ (reference sequence). The DNA of the CDR3 is TGTGCCAGCAGCACGTCCGGGGGCGCGGTGCAGTACTTC. Its translation: CASSTSGGAVQYF.